These 23 T cell receptor beta chains originate from one sample sequenced in a study of immune reconstitution after stem cell transplant in scleroderma. MiXCR, applied by TCRdb to the RT-PCR reads, yields one record per CDR3 protein. There are around 3,000 distinct CDR3 sequences in the sample; approximately 10% occur only once, and 7.5% to 10% lies in the top ten. The sample was acquired before or after autologous hematopoietic stem cell transplantation (not recorded which). These receptors were collected from a female donor with systemic sclerosis.

This clonotype was seen a few times. The V and J genes are TRBV5-5 and TRBJ2-2; possibly TRBD2 for D (5 bases). The length of the CDR3 is 17 residues. Deletions cut 0 bases from V and 6 bases from J, with 18 bases between. Looked up from germline, CDR1 is SGHKS and CDR2 is YYEKEE (reference sequence). The chain's CDR3 is CASSLAVVTTSAGELFF. For the CDR3, the DNA is TGTGCCAGCAGCTTGGCCGTTGTCACTACTAGTGCCGGGGAGCTGTTTTTT. The full variable domain, its missing parts supplied by reference TRBV5-5 and TRBJ2-2, is DAGVTQSPTHLIKTRGQQVTLRCSPISGHKSVSWYQQVLGQGPQFIFQYYEKEERGRGNFPDRFSARQFPNYSSELNVNALLLGDSALYLCASSLAVVTTSAGELFFGEGSRLTVL.

The J gene is TRBJ1-4, the V gene TRBV7-2; 8 positions agree with TRBD1. This CDR3 has 15 amino acids. CDR1 and CDR2 (germline): SGHTA, FQGNSA. V trimming: 5 bases; J trimming: 6 bases; junction bases outside the gene matches: 8. The DNA of the CDR3 is TGTGCCAGCAGCCTCACAGGGGGGAATTATGAAAAACTGTTTTTT. Translation gives CASSLTGGNYEKLFF. Filled out from reference TRBV7-2 and TRBJ1-4, the complete variable domain reads GAGVSQSPSNKVTEKGKDVELRCDPISGHTALYWYRQSLGQGLEFLIYFQGNSAPDKSGLPSDRFSAERTGGSVSTLTIQRTQQEDSAVYLCASSLTGGNYEKLFFGSGTQLSVL.

The chain uses TRBV3-1 and TRBJ1-5, with D unclear. Germline CDR1 and CDR2: LGHDT and YNNKEL (reference sequence). V was pared by 1 base and J by 6 bases, with 13 bases between. This CDR3 has 15 residues. The chain's CDR3 is CASSQGALLGQPQHF. The CDR3, as DNA: TGTGCCAGCAGCCAAGGAGCTTTACTGGGTCAGCCCCAGCATTTT.

By share of the sample, this clonotype is medium-sized. This chain links TRBV5-5 with TRBJ1-1; D might be TRBD1 (5 bases). Trimming removed 2 bases from V and 1 base from J, with 9 bases in between. The CDR3 covers 14 residues. The germline gives CDR1 SGHKS, CDR2 YYEKEE (reference sequence). The CDR3 nucleotides read TGTGCCAGCAGCTTTCCGGGGCAGAACACTGAAGCTTTCTTT. Residues: CASSFPGQNTEAFF.

This clonotype was seen a handful of times. The J gene is TRBJ1-2, the V gene TRBV6-5; 7 bases are shared with TRBD1. Germline V gene lookup returns CDR1 MNHEY and CDR2 SVGAGI. The V segment lost 6 bases and the J segment 8 bases; nucleotides outside the gene matches: 9. The CDR3 is 13 amino acids. The CDR3 protein is CASSARQGGGYTF. Here the CDR3 DNA reads TGTGCCAGCAGCGCCCGACAGGGAGGCGGCTACACCTTC.

This clonotype qualifies as medium-sized. This sequence joins TRBV23-1 and TRBJ2-7; 8 bases map to TRBD1. TRBV23-1 is an ORF; its function is uncertain. The CDR3 contains 16 residues. The V and J ends lost 5 bases and 4 bases, in that order; junction bases with no gene match: 13. This chain's CDR3 is CASSFEDRVGVYEQYF. CDR3 bases: TGCGCCAGCAGTTTCGAGGACAGGGTAGGGGTATACGAGCAGTACTTC.

Judged by abundance, this clonotype is medium-sized. The V and J genes are TRBV3-1 and TRBJ2-4, with D tentatively TRBD2 (5 bases). V lost 1 base to trimming and J lost 0 bases, with 16 bases between them. There are 18 residues in the CDR3. The germline V gene encodes CDR1 LGHDT and CDR2 YNNKEL (reference sequence). The DNA for the CDR3 is TGTGCCAGCAGCCAAGTCTGGACGGGATCCCTAGCCAAAAACATTCAGTACTTC. Translated, it gives CASSQVWTGSLAKNIQYF. Variable domain in full (rest from reference TRBV3-1 and TRBJ2-4): DTAVSQTPKYLVTQMGNDKSIKCEQNLGHDTMYWYKQDSKKFLKIMFSYNNKELIINETVPNRFSPKSPDKAHLNLHINSLELGDSAVYFCASSQVWTGSLAKNIQYFGAGTRLSVL.

In this sample, this clonotype turned up a few times. The chain has TRBV5-1 and TRBJ2-7; 7 bases map to TRBD1. Trimming cost V 4 bases and J 2 bases; bases outside gene matches: 9. This CDR3 has 15 amino acids. CDR1 SGHRS and CDR2 YFSETQ come from the germline V gene. The CDR3 DNA reads as TGCGCCAGCAGCCCGGCGAATGGACAGGCCTACGAGCAGTACTTC. Its protein is CASSPANGQAYEQYF.

In this sample, this clonotype is medium-sized. The CDR3 protein is CATLTGPTGELFF. DNA for the CDR3: TGTGCCACCTTGACAGGGCCCACCGGGGAGCTGTTTTTT. V usage is TRBV19 and J usage is TRBJ2-2, with TRBD1 identical over 7 bases. Germline CDR1 and CDR2: LNHDA and SQIVND (reference sequence). The length of the CDR3 is 13 residues. V shed 10 bases, J shed 4 bases, and the junction held 6 bases outside the gene matches.

In its sample, this clonotype is medium-sized. The chain links TRBV6-5 to TRBJ1-2; 8 bases match TRBD1. This CDR3 has 14 residues. V lost 6 bases to trimming and J lost 4 bases; unmatched junction nucleotides: 7. Germline CDR1 MNHEY, CDR2 SVGAGI. The CDR3 nucleotides read TGTGCCAGCAGACCGGACAGGGAACCCTATGGCTACACCTTC. Translated, it gives CASRPDREPYGYTF.

This clonotype is medium-sized within its sample. J is TRBJ1-6 and V is TRBV5-1; 10 nucleotides line up with TRBD1. The CDR3 sequence is 16 residues long. With 4 bases clipped from V and 8 bases from J, the junction kept 9 bases outside the gene matches. Germline lookup yields CDR1 SGHRS and CDR2 YFSETQ. CDR3 loop: CASSRTGQGDYSPLHF. DNA of the CDR3: TGCGCCAGCAGCCGTACTGGACAGGGGGACTATTCACCCCTCCACTTT.

This chain joins TRBV29-1 and TRBJ2-4; 9 bases map to TRBD2. Germline V gene data show CDR1 as SQVTM and CDR2 as ANQGSEA. V was clipped by 7 bases and J by 0 bases; unmatched bases: 1. The CDR3 is made up of 13 amino acids. CDR3: CSGGGGAKNIQYF. DNA for the CDR3: TGCAGCGGCGGGGGGGGAGCCAAAAACATTCAGTACTTC.

This clonotype is classed as medium-sized. This chain uses TRBV19 with TRBJ2-5; D gene ambiguous. The germline V and J ends were trimmed by 5 bases and 2 bases, with 9 bases remaining between them. CDR1 and CDR2 from the germline V gene are LNHDA and SQIVND (reference sequence). The length of the CDR3 is 13 residues. The DNA of the CDR3 is TGTGCCAGTAGTGAACAGCAACAAGAGACCCAGTACTTC. Translated: CASSEQQQETQYF.

The genes are TRBV3-1 and TRBJ2-3, with 8 bases fitting TRBD2. The CDR3 length is 15 residues. Per germline, CDR1 LGHDT and CDR2 YNNKEL (reference sequence). Losses at the gene ends were 2 bases for V and 4 bases for J; bases not matched to a gene: 5. The DNA of the CDR3 is TGTGCCAGCAGCCAAAGGAGCGGGGGTGCAGATACGCAGTATTTT. This sequence encodes CASSQRSGGADTQYF.

This clonotype counts as medium-sized. The chain carries TRBV29-1 and TRBJ2-4; D is unresolved. There are 12 residues in the CDR3. The V gene lost 3 bases and the J gene lost 2 bases, with 5 bases spanning the gap. From germline, CDR1 is SQVTM and CDR2 ANQGSEA. CDR3 nucleotide sequence: TGCAGCGTTGAGGGGACCAAAAACATTCAGTACTTC. It translates to CSVEGTKNIQYF.

This chain uses TRBV20-1 with TRBJ1-3; D possibly corresponds to TRBD1 (5 bases). V was shortened by 5 bases and J by 2 bases, with 13 bases between the two germline ends. The CDR3 extends over 14 amino acids. Germline V lookup: CDR1 DFQATT, CDR2 SNEGSKA (reference sequence). This CDR3 reads CSAPSRAAGNTIYF. DNA for the CDR3: TGCAGTGCTCCGAGCAGGGCGGCTGGAAACACCATATATTTT.

In this sample, this clonotype is medium-sized. The V gene is TRBV2, the J gene TRBJ2-5; D might be TRBD2 (6 bases). The CDR3 totals 13 residues. CDR1 is SNHLY, CDR2 FYNNEI, per germline. V dropped 5 bases and J dropped 2 bases, with 9 bases sitting between them. CDR3 sequence (DNA): TGTGCCAGCAGTCGGGGACTGCAAGAGACCCAGTACTTC. Its protein product is CASSRGLQETQYF.

This clonotype is medium-sized in the sample. This sequence joins TRBV20-1 and TRBJ2-2; TRBD1 matches 7 bases. There are 14 residues in the CDR3. The germline V gene has CDR1 DFQATT and CDR2 SNEGSKA (reference sequence). The V and J ends lost 3 bases and 6 bases, in that order; junction bases with no gene match: 7. Here the CDR3 reads CSARDPTGAGELFF. The CDR3 region has the DNA TGCAGTGCTAGGGATCCTACAGGGGCCGGGGAGCTGTTTTTT.

This clonotype qualifies as medium-sized. The V and J genes are TRBV20-1 and TRBJ2-7; D remains unclear. V dropped 1 base and J dropped 3 bases, with 4 bases sitting between them. The CDR3 sequence is 11 residues long. Germline-derived CDR1 and CDR2 are DFQATT and SNEGSKA (reference sequence). The CDR3 protein is CSARGSYEQYF. CDR3 in DNA: TGCAGTGCTAGAGGCAGCTACGAGCAGTACTTC.

This clonotype came up a few times. V usage is TRBV5-6 and J usage is TRBJ2-3; the match to TRBD1 covers 9 bases. The junction had 10 bases not matched to a gene; V was cut back by 4 bases and J by 1 base. The germline V gene has CDR1 SGHDT and CDR2 YYEEEE. The CDR3 covers 17 residues. CDR3 bases: TGTGCCAGCAGCGTGGACAGGGGTTCGGTTGGCACAGATACGCAGTATTTT. Translating it yields CASSVDRGSVGTDTQYF.

By share, this clonotype ranks as large (0.1 to 1%). This sequence joins TRBV7-3 and TRBJ1-6; 7 bases match TRBD1. Trimming at V came to 5 bases and at J to 0 bases, leaving 1 base not matched to a gene. Looked up from germline, CDR1 is SGHTA and CDR2 is FQGTGA. This CDR3 has 15 residues. Here the CDR3 reads CASSRDSSYNSPLHF. The DNA for the CDR3 is TGTGCCAGCAGCCGGGACAGCTCCTATAATTCACCCCTCCACTTT.

This clonotype is labeled large. The J gene is TRBJ1-1, the V gene TRBV10-1, with a tentative D call TRBD1 (5 bases). Germline V gene sequence: CDR1 WNHNN, CDR2 SYGVQD (reference sequence). This CDR3 comprises 13 residues. The V end was cut by 5 bases, the J end by 1 base, with 8 bases between. Here the CDR3 DNA reads TGCGCCAGCAGTTTTGACAGGAACACTGAAGCTTTCTTT. Protein sequence: CASSFDRNTEAFF.

By proportion, this clonotype is medium-sized. This chain connects TRBV29-1 to TRBJ2-2; D is uncertain. CDR1 is SQVTM, CDR2 ANQGSEA, per germline. The length of the CDR3 is 14 residues. The V end was cut by 7 bases, the J end by 3 bases, with 15 bases between. The CDR3 is CSATRSTDTGELFF. CDR3 nucleotides: TGCAGCGCTACCAGGTCCACGGACACCGGGGAGCTGTTTTTT.